In this sample, the clone carrying this T cell receptor beta chain turned up a few times. The target antigen is unknown. CDR1 SGDLS and CDR2 YYNGEE come from the germline V gene. The ends were cut back, 3 bases at V and 8 bases at J, with 21 bases in the middle. This CDR3 is 15 amino acids long. An equimolar mix of two oligonucleotides served as the beta constant-region primer for TRBC1 and TRBC2. The ligated cDNA underwent four PCR rounds using SP2 and nested alpha and beta constant-region primers. An oligonucleotide with the SP2 primer and a 12-nucleotide UMI was ligated to the cDNA 3' end. MiXCR was run by TCRdb on the UMI-ligation and nested PCR reads, yielding one entry per CDR3 protein. Of approximately 140,000 distinct CDR3 sequences listed, approximately 20% were seen once; the top ten hold 0.6% to 0.7%. This entry is derived from a study of naive and memory T cell subsets. Study-wide points: No ground truth validated the naive and memory repertoire findings. In naive cells, over 90% of TCR sequences were seen only once. Possibly reflecting memory cells re-expressing CD45RA, a few larger clonotypes occurred in naive repertoires, especially CD8.

Separate alpha and beta amplification began at the second PCR step. Sequences were obtained from naive CD8+ T cells from blood. This clonotype originated in a human donor in good health. The V gene is TRBV9, the J gene TRBJ2-7; D perhaps matches TRBD1 (6 bases). The CDR3 sequence is CASSASGGDLSKQYF. In nucleotides, the CDR3 is TGTGCCAGCAGCGCATCTGGGGGCGACCTCTCCAAGCAGTACTTC. The full variable domain, with the rest looked up from reference TRBV9 and TRBJ2-7, is DSGVTQTPKHLITATGQRVTLRCSPRSGDLSVYWYQQSLDQGLQFLIQYYNGEERAKGNILERFSAQQFPDLHSELNLSSLELGDSALYFCASSASGGDLSKQYFGPGTRLTVT.